These 2 T cell receptor beta chains share one sample of origin, sequenced in a study of cytotoxic CD8 clonotypes in ibrutinib-treated CLL. Some clones are missing from TCRdb's copy, which holds only in-frame ones; the method was immunoSEQ multiplex PCR. The repertoire includes approximately 280,000 clones, approximately 79% of them detected once, and about 5% sits in the top ten. The sequences come from PBMCs, collected at disease progression, from a patient treated with ibrutinib. All receptors come from a human donor with chronic lymphocytic leukemia.

The chain uses TRBV5-6 and TRBJ2-6; D may be TRBD2 (6 bases). V lost 1 base and J 0 bases, leaving 11 bases between the germline ends. This CDR3 is 17 amino acids long. CDR1 SGHDT and CDR2 YYEEEE come from the germline V gene. In DNA, the CDR3 is TGTGCCAGCAGCTTGAAGGGACTTTACTCTGGGGCCAACGTCCTGACTTTC. Translated: CASSLKGLYSGANVLTF.

The chain combines TRBV10-2 with TRBJ2-7; tentative D call: TRBD2 (7 bases). The CDR3 is 16 residues long. Trimming stripped 2 bases from V and 3 bases from J, with 17 bases between. CDR1 and CDR2 from the germline V gene are WSHSY and SAAADI. CDR3: CASSERRGGIGYEQYF. CDR3 nucleotide sequence: TGCGCCAGCAGTGAGCGAAGGGGGGGTATAGGCTACGAGCAGTACTTC.